This note documents a single T cell receptor (beta chain) sequence. The antigen is not known. The table came from immunoSEQ multiplex PCR; TCRdb's copy has only in-frame clones and leaves some out. The data show 25,000 to 40,000 clones, with around 96% seen just once and 0.17% held by the top ten. This sample was included in a study of monozygotic twins with cystic fibrosis. Study conclusions and caveats: Median Simpson clonality of approximately 0.0091 suggested naive T cells predominated. Shared CDR3 numbers were not associated with age, concordance or severity. Monozygotic CF twin pairs shared significantly more nucleotide-identical clonotypes than unrelated CF individuals did.

The germline V and J ends were trimmed by 2 bases and 5 bases, with 12 bases remaining between them. The germline CDR1 and CDR2 sequences are KGHSH and LQKENI. This CDR3 is built from 14 residues. This sequence was found in a girl aged 2 to 9 with cystic fibrosis. The V and J genes are TRBV18 and TRBJ2-5; no clear D gene. Sample: blood. Here the CDR3 reads CASSPSRNGETQYF. The DNA for the CDR3 is TGTGCCAGCTCACCAAGCAGGAATGGGGAGACCCAGTACTTC.